The T cell receptor (beta chain) under discussion was sequenced for a study of blood T cell repertoires in COVID-19. Study summary: Acute-phase and convalescent COVID-19 samples originated in the United States, Italy and Spain.

Only a few counts were recorded for this clone. With V trimmed by 7 bases and J by 7 bases, 11 bases remained unmatched. The CDR3 totals 16 residues. CDR1 is SNHLY, CDR2 FYNNEI, per germline. Here immunoSEQ multiplex PCR was the method, and the copy in TCRdb shows in-frame clones only, minus some. Among around 300,000 clones listed, approximately 89% were seen once. The Seattle patients joined while their infection was active and were tracked longitudinally afterward. This chain joins TRBV2 and TRBJ1-6, with 9 bases that match TRBD1. The receptor comes from a woman in her thirties with COVID-19, enrolled during active disease. Sequenced material: peripheral blood. The CDR3, as DNA: TGTGCCAGCACCCCAAGGGACAGGGCCGACAATTCACCCCTCCACTTT. This sequence encodes CASTPRDRADNSPLHF. The complete variable domain, with remaining parts taken from reference TRBV2 and TRBJ1-6, reads EPEVTQTPSHQVTQMGQEVILRCVPISNHLYFYWYRQILGQKVEFLVSFYNNEISEKSEIFDDQFSVERPDGSNFTLKIRSTKLEDSAMYFCASTPRDRADNSPLHFGNGTRLTVT.